This T cell receptor (beta chain) was identified in a study of blood T cell repertoires in COVID-19. Overall study: The United States, Italy and Spain provided the acute and convalescent COVID-19 samples. PBMCs, B-cell-depleted T cells, or T cells were the source of the cDNA or gDNA that made up the material.

Sequencing used immunoSEQ multiplex PCR; TCRdb keeps in-frame clones, though not all of them. The sample carries a few hundred thousand clones, just under 90% recorded once. Either two negative PCRs, clearance, or symptom resolution qualified Cohort 3 donors as recovered. The specimen was PBMCs or T cells enriched from blood (not recorded which). The TCR sequence derives from a woman in her fifties or sixties who had recovered from COVID-19.

CDR3 sequence reads: CAWSADNPGELFF. Here the CDR3 DNA reads TGTGCCTGGAGCGCAGATAACCCCGGGGAGCTGTTTTTT. The chain recombines TRBV30 with TRBJ2-2; D not certain. V was cut by 3 bases and J by 6 bases, with 11 bases left in between. This CDR3 region has 13 residues. Germline V CDR1 and CDR2: GTSNPN, SVGIG (reference sequence). The full variable domain, its missing parts supplied by reference TRBV30 and TRBJ2-2, is SQTIHQWPATLVQPVGSPLSLECTVEGTSNPNLYWYRQAAGRGLQLLFYSVGIGQISSEVPQNLSASRPQDRQFILSSKKLLLSDSGFYLCAWSADNPGELFFGEGSRLTVL.